This TCR beta chain was found in a study of shared clonotypes between healthy human individuals. TCRdb's table, derived via immunoSEQ multiplex PCR, lists solely in-frame clones and lacks some. The sample shows over 2 million clones, around 96% of them seen only once. It was CD45RO-negative cells, positively selected for CCR7, that made up naive CD8 cells, with terminally differentiated effector memory CD45RA+ cells excluded. Donors were healthy HIV-negative adults without recent acute infections or vaccinations. Among the donors, all were Caucasian adults who lived in Nashville, Tennessee. Study-wide findings and caveats: Richness estimates generally favored naive over memory subsets. Clonotype sharing among donors likely depends on sequencing depth.

Worth noting for this clone: Its antigen is not identified.

This sequence originates from a man aged 18 to 29 in good health. The sample was naive CD8+ T cells sorted from blood.

CDR3 protein: CASSLAEGREKLFF. For the CDR3, the DNA is TGCGCCAGCAGCTTGGCCGAGGGGCGGGAAAAACTGTTTTTT. The chain employs TRBV5-1 and TRBJ1-4; D might be TRBD1 (5 bases). The CDR3 runs to 14 residues. V lost 0 bases, J lost 8 bases, and 11 bases lay in between. Germline lookup yields CDR1 SGHRS and CDR2 YFSETQ.